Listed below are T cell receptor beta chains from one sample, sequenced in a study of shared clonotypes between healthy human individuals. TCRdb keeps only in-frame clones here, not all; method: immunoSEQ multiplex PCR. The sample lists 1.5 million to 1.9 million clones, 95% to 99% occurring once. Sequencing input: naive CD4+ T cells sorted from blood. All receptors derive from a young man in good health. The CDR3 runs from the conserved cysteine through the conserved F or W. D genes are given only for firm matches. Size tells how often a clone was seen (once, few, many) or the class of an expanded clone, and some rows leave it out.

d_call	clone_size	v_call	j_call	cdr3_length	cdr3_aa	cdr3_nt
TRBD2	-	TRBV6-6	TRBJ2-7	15	CASSYWDYTTYEQYF	TGTGCCAGCAGTTACTGGGACTACACAACCTACGAGCAGTACTTC
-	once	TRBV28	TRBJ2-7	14	CASSWGHTTYEQYF	TGTGCCAGCAGTTGGGGACACACCACCTACGAGCAGTACTTC
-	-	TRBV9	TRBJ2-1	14	CASSPRDNYNEQFF	TGTGCCAGCAGCCCGAGGGACAACTACAATGAGCAGTTCTTC
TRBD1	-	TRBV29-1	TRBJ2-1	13	CSVRTGGSYEQFF	TGCAGCGTTCGTACAGGGGGAAGCTATGAGCAGTTCTTC
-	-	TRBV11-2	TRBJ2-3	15	CASSLGVVGRDTQYF	TGTGCCAGCAGCTTAGGCGTGGTGGGGAGAGATACGCAGTATTTT
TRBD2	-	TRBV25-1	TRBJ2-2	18	CASSEQGPGLGLGGELFF	TGTGCCAGCAGTGAACAGGGCCCGGGACTAGGTTTGGGCGGGGAGCTGTTTTTT
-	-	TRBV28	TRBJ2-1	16	CASSPQLAGINNEQFF	TGTGCCAGCAGTCCTCAACTAGCCGGTATCAACAATGAGCAGTTCTTC
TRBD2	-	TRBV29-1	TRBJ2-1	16	CSVEGGTSGGYNEQFF	TGCAGCGTTGAAGGCGGGACTAGCGGGGGATACAATGAGCAGTTCTTC
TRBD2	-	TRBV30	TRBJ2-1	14	CAWSVGLARDEQFF	TGTGCCTGGAGTGTAGGACTAGCGAGGGATGAGCAGTTCTTC
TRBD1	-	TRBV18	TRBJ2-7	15	CASSPGGQVSNEQYF	TGTGCCAGCTCACCAGGAGGACAGGTTAGCAACGAGCAGTACTTC
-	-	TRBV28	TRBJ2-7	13	CASNTLAQYEQYF	TGTGCCAGCAATACCCTAGCGCAATACGAGCAGTACTTC
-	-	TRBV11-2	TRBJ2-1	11	CASSLFRLRFF	TGTGCCAGCAGCTTATTTCGCCTCCGGTTCTTC
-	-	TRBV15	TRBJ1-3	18	CATSRDLTLTVSGNTIYF	TGTGCCACCAGCAGAGATCTAACTTTGACAGTCTCTGGAAACACCATATATTTT
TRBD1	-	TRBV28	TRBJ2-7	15	CASSLSGTGDHEQYF	TGTGCCAGCAGTTTAAGCGGGACAGGGGACCACGAGCAGTACTTC
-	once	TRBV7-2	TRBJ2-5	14	CASSGTWPQETQYF	TGTGCCAGCAGTGGAACTTGGCCCCAAGAGACCCAGTACTTC
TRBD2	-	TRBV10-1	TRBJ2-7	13	CATSTSGSGEQYF	TGCGCCACTTCGACTAGCGGGAGTGGTGAGCAGTACTTC
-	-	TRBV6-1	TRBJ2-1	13	CASRQSSYNEQFF	TGTGCCAGCAGACAGAGCTCCTACAATGAGCAGTTCTTC
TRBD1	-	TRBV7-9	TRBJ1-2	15	CASSMRQGANYGYTF	TGTGCCAGCAGCATGCGACAGGGGGCGAACTATGGCTACACCTTC
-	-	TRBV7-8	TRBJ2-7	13	CASSSGPSYEQYF	TGTGCCAGCAGCTCGGGACCATCCTACGAGCAGTACTTC
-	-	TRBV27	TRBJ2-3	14	CASSLRQGTDTQYF	TGTGCCAGCAGTTTACGTCAGGGGACAGATACGCAGTATTTT
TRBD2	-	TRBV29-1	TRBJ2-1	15	CSVGGTSGRVNEQFF	TGCAGCGTGGGAGGTACTAGCGGGAGGGTTAATGAGCAGTTCTTC
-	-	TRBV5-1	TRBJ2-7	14	CASSFSLQGGEQYF	TGCGCCAGCAGTTTTTCCTTACAGGGTGGCGAGCAGTACTTC
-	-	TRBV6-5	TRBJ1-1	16	CASSYLSFGQHTEAFF	TGTGCCAGCAGTTACCTAAGCTTCGGACAGCACACTGAAGCTTTCTTT
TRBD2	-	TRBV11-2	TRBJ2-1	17	CASSLVGAAGVYNEQFF	TGTGCCAGCAGCTTAGTGGGGGCAGCGGGAGTCTACAATGAGCAGTTCTTC
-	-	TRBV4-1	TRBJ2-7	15	CASSQDAAPSYEQYF	TGCGCCAGCAGCCAAGACGCAGCTCCCTCCTACGAGCAGTACTTC
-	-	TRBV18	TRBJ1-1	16	CASSPRTRGMNTEAFF	TGTGCCAGCTCACCACGGACACGGGGCATGAACACTGAAGCTTTCTTT
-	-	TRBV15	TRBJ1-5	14	CATSTGTFPQPQHF	TGTGCCACCAGCACCGGGACTTTTCCTCAGCCCCAGCATTTT
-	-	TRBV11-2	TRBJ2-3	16	CASSLEVGLSTDTQYF	TGTGCCAGCAGCTTAGAGGTCGGCCTGAGCACAGATACGCAGTATTTT
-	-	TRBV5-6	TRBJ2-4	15	CASSLYGPSKNIQYF	TGTGCCAGCAGCTTGTATGGGCCGTCCAAAAACATTCAGTACTTC